The next 8 T cell receptor beta chains were all read from a single sample in a study of PD-1 blockade in classical Hodgkin lymphoma. Regarding time point: cycle 4 day 1 (C4D1), after less than 7 weeks of nivolumab. Brentuximab vedotin exposure varied, and every patient relapsed after autologous stem cell transplantation. The repertoire was sequenced with immunoSEQ multiplex PCR; TCRdb's copy has only in-frame clones and lacks some. This sample has about 47,000 clones, with around 90% found just once. The source material was peripheral blood mononuclear cells (PBMCs), sampled before the fourth cycle of nivolumab. The receptors here all came from a human donor with classical Hodgkin lymphoma.

As to this clone: Since no conserved phenylalanine or tryptophan closes the CDR3, a read error is the likely cause. No DNA is shown, since the ends of the CDR3 on it are uncertain; the CDR3 is the one TCRdb lists. The chain carries TRBV7-8 and TRBJ2-7; the D call TRBD2 from the table was never checked on the DNA. The CDR3 is 12 amino acids in total, end residues counted. The germline V gene encodes CDR1 SGHVS and CDR2 FQNEAQ. This chain's CDR3 is CASSYSGEQWTS.

The chain is built from TRBV7-9 and TRBJ1-4, with a possible D match to TRBD1 (5 bases). V gave up 5 bases and J gave up 8 bases, with 21 bases separating them. The CDR3 length is 16 residues. The germline V gene encodes CDR1 SEHNR and CDR2 FQNEAQ (reference sequence). The CDR3 reads CASSPQQKRGWEKLFF. The CDR3 DNA follows: TGTGCCAGCAGCCCCCAGCAAAAGAGGGGCTGGGAAAAACTGTTTTTT.

The V and J genes are TRBV6-1 and TRBJ2-7; tentatively, D is TRBD2 (5 bases). The CDR3 spans 12 residues. V lost 6 bases and J 0 bases, leaving 6 bases between the germline ends. CDR1 MNHNS and CDR2 SASEGT come from the germline V gene. The CDR3 region is CASRGSSYEQYF. CDR3 bases: TGTGCCAGCAGGGGGAGCTCCTACGAGCAGTACTTC.

V usage is TRBV30 and J usage is TRBJ2-7; TRBD2 matches at 8 bases. Germline CDR1 reads GTSNPN; CDR2 reads SVGIG (reference sequence). The CDR3 is made up of 13 amino acids. J gave up 7 bases and V 0 bases, and 5 bases lay outside the gene matches. The CDR3 loop is CAWSVRVAGEQYF. The CDR3 region has the DNA TGTGCCTGGAGTGTACGGGTAGCGGGGGAGCAGTACTTC.

The rearrangement links TRBV18 to TRBJ2-7; TRBD1 is a possible D gene (5 bases). The CDR3 runs to 14 residues. V shed 6 bases and J shed 2 bases, with 14 bases lying between them. CDR1 and CDR2 from the germline V gene are KGHSH and LQKENI. CDR3 protein: CASSWSGIPYEQYF. The CDR3 DNA reads as TGTGCCAGCTCTTGGTCAGGGATTCCCTACGAGCAGTACTTC.

The chain employs TRBV7-3 and TRBJ2-1, with 7 bases lining up with TRBD2. This CDR3 contains 15 residues. CDR1 and CDR2 (germline): SGHTA, FQGTGA. The trim removed 6 bases at V and 5 bases at J, leaving 10 bases unmatched. The CDR3 here is CASRQPGTTNNEQFF. In DNA form, the CDR3 reads TGTGCCAGCAGACAGCCCGGGACTACTAACAATGAGCAGTTCTTC.

The chain is built from TRBV4-1 and TRBJ1-5, with TRBD1 identical over 8 bases. The CDR3 extends over 18 amino acids. Germline V gene lookup returns CDR1 MGHRA and CDR2 YSYEKL. Losses at the gene ends were 1 base for V and 9 bases for J; bases not matched to a gene: 17. This CDR3 is CASSQAGVGQGEIRPQHF. In nucleotides, the CDR3 is TGCGCCAGCAGCCAAGCTGGGGTTGGACAGGGTGAAATAAGGCCCCAGCATTTT.

The chain is built from TRBV7-6 and TRBJ2-3; weak D call: TRBD2 (5 bases). Germline V gene data show CDR1 as SGHVS and CDR2 as FNYEAQ. The CDR3 runs to 15 residues. Trimming pared 2 bases from V and 0 bases from J, leaving 9 bases between. CDR3 in DNA: TGTGCCAGCAGCTTAAACACGGGAAGCACAGATACGCAGTATTTT. This encodes CASSLNTGSTDTQYF.